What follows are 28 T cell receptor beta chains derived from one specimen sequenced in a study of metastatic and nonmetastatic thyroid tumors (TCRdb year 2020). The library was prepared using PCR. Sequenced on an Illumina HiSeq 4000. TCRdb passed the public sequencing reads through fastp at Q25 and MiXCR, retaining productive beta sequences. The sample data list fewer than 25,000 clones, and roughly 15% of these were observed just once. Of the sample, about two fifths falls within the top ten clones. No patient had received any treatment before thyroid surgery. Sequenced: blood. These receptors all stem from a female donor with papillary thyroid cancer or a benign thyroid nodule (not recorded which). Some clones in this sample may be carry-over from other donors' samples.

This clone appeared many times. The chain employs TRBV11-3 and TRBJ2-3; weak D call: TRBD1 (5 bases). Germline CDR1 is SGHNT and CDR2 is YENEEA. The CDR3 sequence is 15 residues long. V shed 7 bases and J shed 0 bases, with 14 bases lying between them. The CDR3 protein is CASTKDSLSTDTQYF. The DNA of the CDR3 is TGTGCCAGCACAAAAGACAGCTTAAGCACAGATACGCAGTATTTT.

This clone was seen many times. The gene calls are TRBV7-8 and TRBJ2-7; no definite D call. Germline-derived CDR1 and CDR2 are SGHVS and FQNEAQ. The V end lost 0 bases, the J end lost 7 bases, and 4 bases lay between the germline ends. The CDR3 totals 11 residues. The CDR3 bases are TGTGCCAGCAGCTTAGCGATAGAGCAGTACTTC. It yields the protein CASSLAIEQYF.

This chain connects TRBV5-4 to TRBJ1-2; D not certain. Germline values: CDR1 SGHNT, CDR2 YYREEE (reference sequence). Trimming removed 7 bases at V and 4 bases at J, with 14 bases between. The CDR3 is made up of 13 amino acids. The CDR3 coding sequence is TGTGCCAGCCAGCAATCGGCCGGCTATGGCTACACCTTC. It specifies CASQQSAGYGYTF.

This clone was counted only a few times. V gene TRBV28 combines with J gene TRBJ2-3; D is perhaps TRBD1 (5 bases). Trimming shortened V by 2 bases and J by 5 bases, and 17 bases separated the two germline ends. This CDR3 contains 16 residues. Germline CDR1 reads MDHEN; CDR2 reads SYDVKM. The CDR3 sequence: CASSLTPGRVEDTQYF. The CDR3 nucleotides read TGTGCCAGCAGTTTAACCCCAGGCAGGGTGGAAGATACGCAGTATTTT.

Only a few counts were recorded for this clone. In DNA, the CDR3 is TGTGCCAGCCAGGGGTATCGGAGCAATCAGCCCCAGCATTTT. Its translation is CASQGYRSNQPQHF. The rearrangement uses TRBV6-2 or TRBV6-3 and TRBJ1-5, with D perhaps matching TRBD1 (6 bases). V lost 8 bases and J 1 base, leaving 12 bases between the germline ends. The CDR3 spans 14 residues. The germline gives CDR1 MNHEY, CDR2 SVGEGT.

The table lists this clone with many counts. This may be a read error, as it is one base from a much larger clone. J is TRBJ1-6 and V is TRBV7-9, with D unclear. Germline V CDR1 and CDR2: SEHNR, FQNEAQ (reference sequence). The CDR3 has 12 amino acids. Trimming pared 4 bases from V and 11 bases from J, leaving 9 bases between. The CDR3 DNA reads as TGTGCCAGCAGCTATGAGGGTCCACCCCTCCACTTT. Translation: CASSYEGPPLHF.

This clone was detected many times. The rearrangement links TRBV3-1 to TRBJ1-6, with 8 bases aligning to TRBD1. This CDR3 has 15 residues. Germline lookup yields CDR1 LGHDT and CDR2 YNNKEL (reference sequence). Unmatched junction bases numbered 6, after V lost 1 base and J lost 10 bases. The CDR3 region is CASSQGQGPESPLHF. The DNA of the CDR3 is TGTGCCAGCAGCCAAGGACAGGGGCCGGAGTCACCCCTCCACTTT.

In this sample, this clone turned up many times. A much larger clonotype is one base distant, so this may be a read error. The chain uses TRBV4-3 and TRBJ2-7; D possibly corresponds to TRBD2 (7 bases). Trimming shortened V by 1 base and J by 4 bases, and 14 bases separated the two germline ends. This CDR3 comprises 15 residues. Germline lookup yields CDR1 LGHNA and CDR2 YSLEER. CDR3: CASSQGNAGAYEQYF. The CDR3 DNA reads TGCGCCAGCAGCCAAGGAAATGCGGGGGCGTACGAGCAGTACTTC.

CDR3 residues: CSALAGTSNEKLFF. As DNA, the CDR3 is TGCAGTGCTCTCGCCGGGACGTCAAATGAAAAACTGTTTTTT. The V and J genes are TRBV20-1 and TRBJ1-4, with a tentative D call TRBD1 (5 bases). V was shortened by 5 bases and J by 5 bases, with 15 bases between the two germline ends. This CDR3 contains 14 residues. CDR1 and CDR2 (germline): DFQATT, SNEGSKA (reference sequence).

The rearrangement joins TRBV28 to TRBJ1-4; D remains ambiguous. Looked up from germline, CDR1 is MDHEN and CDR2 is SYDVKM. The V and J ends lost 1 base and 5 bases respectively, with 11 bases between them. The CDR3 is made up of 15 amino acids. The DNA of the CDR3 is TGTGCCAGCAGTTTATTCCGACAAGGGAATGAAAAACTGTTTTTT. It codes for CASSLFRQGNEKLFF. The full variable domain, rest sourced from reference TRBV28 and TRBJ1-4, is DVKVTQSSRYLVKRTGEKVFLECVQDMDHENMFWYRQDPGLGLRLIYFSYDVKMKEKGDIPEGYSVSREKKERFSLILESASTNQTSMYLCASSLFRQGNEKLFFGSGTQLSVL.

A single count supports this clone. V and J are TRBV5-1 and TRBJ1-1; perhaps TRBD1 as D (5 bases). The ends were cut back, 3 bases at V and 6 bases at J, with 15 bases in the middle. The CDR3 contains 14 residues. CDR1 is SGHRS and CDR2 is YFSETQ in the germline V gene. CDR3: CASSSRQPGAEAFF. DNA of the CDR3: TGCGCCAGCAGCTCGAGACAGCCCGGCGCTGAAGCTTTCTTT. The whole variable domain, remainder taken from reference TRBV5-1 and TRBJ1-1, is KAGVTQTPRYLIKTRGQQVTLSCSPISGHRSVSWYQQTPGQGLQFLFEYFSETQRNKGNFPGRFSGRQFSNSRSEMNVSTLELGDSALYLCASSSRQPGAEAFFGQGTRLTVV.

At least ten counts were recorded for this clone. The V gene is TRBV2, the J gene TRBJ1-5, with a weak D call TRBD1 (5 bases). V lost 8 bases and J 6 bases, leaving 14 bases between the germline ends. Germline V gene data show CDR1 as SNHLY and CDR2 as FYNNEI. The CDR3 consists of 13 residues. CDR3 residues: CASCSYGGQPQHF. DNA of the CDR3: TGTGCCAGCTGCTCCTACGGGGGTCAGCCCCAGCATTTT.

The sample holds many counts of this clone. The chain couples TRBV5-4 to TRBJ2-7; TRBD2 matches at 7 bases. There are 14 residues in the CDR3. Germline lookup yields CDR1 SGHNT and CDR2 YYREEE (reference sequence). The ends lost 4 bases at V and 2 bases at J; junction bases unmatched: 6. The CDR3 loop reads CASSPQRGTYEQYF. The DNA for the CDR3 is TGTGCCAGCAGCCCTCAGCGGGGCACCTACGAGCAGTACTTC.

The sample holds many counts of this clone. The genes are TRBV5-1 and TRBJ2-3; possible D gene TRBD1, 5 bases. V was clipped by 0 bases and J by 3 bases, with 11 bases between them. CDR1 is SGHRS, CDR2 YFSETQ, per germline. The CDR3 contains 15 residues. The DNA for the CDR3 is TGCGCCAGCAGCTTGGATGGGGCGTTGACAGATACGCAGTATTTT. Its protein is CASSLDGALTDTQYF.

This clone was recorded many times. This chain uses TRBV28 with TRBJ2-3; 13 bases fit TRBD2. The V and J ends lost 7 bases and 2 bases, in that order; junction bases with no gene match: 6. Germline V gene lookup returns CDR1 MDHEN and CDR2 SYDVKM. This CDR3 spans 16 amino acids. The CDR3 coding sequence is TGTGCCAGCAATCTCGGGACTAGCGGGACCACAGATACGCAGTATTTT. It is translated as CASNLGTSGTTDTQYF.

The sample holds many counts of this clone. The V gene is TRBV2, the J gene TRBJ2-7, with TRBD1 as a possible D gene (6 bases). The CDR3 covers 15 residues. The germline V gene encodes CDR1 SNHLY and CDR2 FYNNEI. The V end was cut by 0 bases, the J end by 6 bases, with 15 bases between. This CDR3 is CASSEAPRGTCEQYF. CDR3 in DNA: TGTGCCAGCAGTGAAGCACCTAGGGGGACCTGCGAGCAGTACTTC.

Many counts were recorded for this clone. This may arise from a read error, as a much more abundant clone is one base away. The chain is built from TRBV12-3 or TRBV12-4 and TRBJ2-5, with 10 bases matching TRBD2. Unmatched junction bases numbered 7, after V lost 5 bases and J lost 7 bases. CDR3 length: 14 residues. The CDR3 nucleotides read TGTGCCAGCAGTCTACTAGCGGGAAAAGGGACCCAGTACTTC. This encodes CASSLLAGKGTQYF.

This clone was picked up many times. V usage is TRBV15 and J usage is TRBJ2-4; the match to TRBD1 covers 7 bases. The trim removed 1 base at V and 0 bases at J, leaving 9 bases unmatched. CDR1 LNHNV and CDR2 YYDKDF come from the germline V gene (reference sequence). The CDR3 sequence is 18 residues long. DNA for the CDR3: TGTGCCACCAGCAGAGGGGACAGAAGTAAGCTAGCCAAAAACATTCAGTACTTC. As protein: CATSRGDRSKLAKNIQYF.

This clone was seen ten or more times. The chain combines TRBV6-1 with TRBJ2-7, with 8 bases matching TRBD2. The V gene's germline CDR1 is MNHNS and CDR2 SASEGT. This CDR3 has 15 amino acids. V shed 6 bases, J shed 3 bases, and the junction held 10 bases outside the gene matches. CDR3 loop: CASSPAGSGSYEQYF. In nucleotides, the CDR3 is TGTGCCAGCAGCCCCGCGGGAAGCGGGAGCTACGAGCAGTACTTC.

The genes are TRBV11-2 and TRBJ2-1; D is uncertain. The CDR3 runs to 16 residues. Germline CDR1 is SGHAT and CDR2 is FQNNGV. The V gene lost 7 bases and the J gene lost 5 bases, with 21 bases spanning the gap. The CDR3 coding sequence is TGTGCCAGCATCTCGTTTGGTTTGGCAGCCCACAATGAGCAGTTCTTC. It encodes CASISFGLAAHNEQFF. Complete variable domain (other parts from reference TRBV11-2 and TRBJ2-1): EAGVAQSPRYKIIEKRQSVAFWCNPISGHATLYWYQQILGQGPKLLIQFQNNGVVDDSQLPKDRFSAERLKGVDSTLKIQPAKLEDSAVYLCASISFGLAAHNEQFFGPGTRLTVL.

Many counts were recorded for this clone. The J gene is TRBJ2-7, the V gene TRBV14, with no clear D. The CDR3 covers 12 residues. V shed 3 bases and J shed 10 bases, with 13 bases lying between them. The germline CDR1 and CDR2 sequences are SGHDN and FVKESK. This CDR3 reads CASSQLPVPQYF. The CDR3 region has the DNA TGTGCCAGCAGCCAGCTTCCAGTTCCCCAGTACTTC.

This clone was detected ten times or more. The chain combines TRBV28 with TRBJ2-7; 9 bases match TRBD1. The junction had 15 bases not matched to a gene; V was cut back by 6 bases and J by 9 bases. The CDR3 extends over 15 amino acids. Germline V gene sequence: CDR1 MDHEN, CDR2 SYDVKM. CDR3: CASSPGDRDLRTQYF. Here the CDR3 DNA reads TGTGCCAGCAGCCCAGGGGACAGGGACTTACGAACGCAGTACTTC.

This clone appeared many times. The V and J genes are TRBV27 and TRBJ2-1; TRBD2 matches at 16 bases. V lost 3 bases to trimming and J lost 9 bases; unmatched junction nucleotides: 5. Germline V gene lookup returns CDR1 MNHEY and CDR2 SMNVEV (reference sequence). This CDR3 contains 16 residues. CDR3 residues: CASSLGLAGGPGEQFF. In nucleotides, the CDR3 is TGTGCCAGCAGTTTGGGACTAGCGGGAGGGCCGGGTGAGCAGTTCTTC.

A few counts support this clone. The CDR3 nucleotides are TGCAGTGCTAGAGATGGAGCGGGAAAGAACGAGCAGTACTTC. This encodes CSARDGAGKNEQYF. The chain has TRBV20-1 and TRBJ2-7; 7 bases are shared with TRBD2. Per germline, CDR1 DFQATT and CDR2 SNEGSKA (reference sequence). The CDR3 sequence is 14 residues long. The V and J ends lost 0 bases and 5 bases, in that order; junction bases with no gene match: 7.

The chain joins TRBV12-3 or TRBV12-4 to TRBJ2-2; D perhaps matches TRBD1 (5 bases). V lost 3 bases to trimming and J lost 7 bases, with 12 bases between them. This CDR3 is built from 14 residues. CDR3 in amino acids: CASSLDGADGELFF. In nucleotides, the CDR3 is TGTGCCAGCAGTTTGGATGGGGCGGACGGGGAGCTGTTTTTT.

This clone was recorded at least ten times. CDR3 coding DNA: TGTGCCAGCAGCGCCACAGGGGCGGCCTCCTACGAGCAGTACTTC. Protein: CASSATGAASYEQYF. The chain is built from TRBV6-1 and TRBJ2-7; 7 positions match TRBD1. The CDR3 is 15 residues long. Trimming at V came to 6 bases and at J to 0 bases, leaving 8 bases not matched to a gene. The V gene's germline CDR1 is MNHNS and CDR2 SASEGT.

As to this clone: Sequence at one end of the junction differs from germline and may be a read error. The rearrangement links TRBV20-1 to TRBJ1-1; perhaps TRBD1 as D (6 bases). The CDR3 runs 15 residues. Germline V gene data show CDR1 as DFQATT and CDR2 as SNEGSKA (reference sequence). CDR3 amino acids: CSAREAGGMNTEAFF. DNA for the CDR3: TGCAGTGCCAGAGAGGCGGGGGGCATGAACACTGAAGCTTTCTTT.

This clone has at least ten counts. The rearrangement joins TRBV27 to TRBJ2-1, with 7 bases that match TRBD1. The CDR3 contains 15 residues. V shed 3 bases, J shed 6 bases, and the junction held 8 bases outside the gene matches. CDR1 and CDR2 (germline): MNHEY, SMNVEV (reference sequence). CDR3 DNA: TGTGCCAGCAGTTTCGGCTCGGCAGGGGGCAATGAGCAGTTCTTC. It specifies CASSFGSAGGNEQFF.